Described below is a single T cell receptor beta chain sequence and its context. No antigen is known for it. The CDR3 contains 13 residues. The germline CDR1 and CDR2 sequences are SGHKS and YYEKEE (reference sequence). The V end was cut by 6 bases, the J end by 4 bases, with 13 bases between. The use of a sample-barcoded 5' primer and a J-beta primer mix characterized a second PCR of roughly 7 to 11 cycles. Each sample provided no less than 2.5 million CDR3-containing paired-end reads. Each CDR3 protein is one row after TCRdb ran MiXCR on the 5' RACE reads. In the table there are 780,000 or so distinct CDR3 sequences, about 55% of which are singletons. These data come from a study of blood T cells in healthy people across ages. General study findings and limits: Strong correlation existed between TCR beta diversity and naive T cell percentage.

This chain links TRBV5-5 with TRBJ1-2, with a weak D call TRBD1 (5 bases). This TCR was sampled from an elderly man in good health. The sample comprised blood. The CDR3 DNA follows: TGTGCCAGCACCTTCCTAGGGGCCTATGGCTACACCTTC. As protein: CASTFLGAYGYTF. The complete variable domain, with remaining parts taken from reference TRBV5-5 and TRBJ1-2, reads DAGVTQSPTHLIKTRGQQVTLRCSPISGHKSVSWYQQVLGQGPQFIFQYYEKEERGRGNFPDRFSARQFPNYSSELNVNALLLGDSALYLCASTFLGAYGYTFGSGTRLTVV.